The clone carrying this TCR beta chain turned up a few times. How the authors handled the data: It was from reference gene primer amplification that nucleated cell counts were estimated. TCRdb's table, derived via immunoSEQ multiplex PCR, lists solely in-frame clones and lacks some. From that table come the V and J calls and clone size; the DNA was used to work out D and trimming. The table records approximately 130,000 clones, around four fifths of them present only once. The sample is drawn from a study of blood T cell repertoires in COVID-19. Residents of under 25 US areas, aged about 18 to 100 years, made up the participants. Sequencing input: PBMCs or T cells enriched from blood (not recorded which). This receptor was identified in a man aged 25 to 45 who had recovered from COVID-19.

The CDR3: CASNVRQSNYGYTF. The CDR3 DNA sequence: TGTGCCAGCAACGTCCGACAGTCTAACTATGGCTACACCTTC. V is TRBV2 and J is TRBJ1-2, with D possibly TRBD1 on 5 matching bases. Trimming took off 7 bases at V and 0 bases at J, with 12 bases between the two ends. Germline V gene sequence: CDR1 SNHLY, CDR2 FYNNEI. The CDR3 sequence is 14 residues long.